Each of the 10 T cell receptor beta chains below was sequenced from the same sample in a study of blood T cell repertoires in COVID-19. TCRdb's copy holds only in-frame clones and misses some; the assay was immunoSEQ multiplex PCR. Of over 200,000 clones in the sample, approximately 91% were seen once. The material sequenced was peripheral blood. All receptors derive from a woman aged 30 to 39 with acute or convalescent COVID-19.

The CDR3 sequence: CASSRTGLTDTQYF. The CDR3 coding sequence is TGTGCCAGCAGCCGGACAGGGTTAACAGATACGCAGTATTTT. The V call is TRBV6-4, the J call TRBJ2-3; TRBD1 agrees at 8 bases. Per the germline V gene, CDR1 is MRHNA and CDR2 is SNTAGT. There are 14 residues in the CDR3. V shed 6 bases, J shed 3 bases, and the junction held 5 bases outside the gene matches.

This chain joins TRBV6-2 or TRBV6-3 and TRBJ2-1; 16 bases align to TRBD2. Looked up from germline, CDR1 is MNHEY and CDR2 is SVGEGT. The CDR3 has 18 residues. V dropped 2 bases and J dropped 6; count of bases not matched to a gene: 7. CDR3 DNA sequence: TGTGCCAGCAGTTACCTTACGGGACTAGCGGGAGGGTTCAATGAGCAGTTCTTC. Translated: CASSYLTGLAGGFNEQFF.

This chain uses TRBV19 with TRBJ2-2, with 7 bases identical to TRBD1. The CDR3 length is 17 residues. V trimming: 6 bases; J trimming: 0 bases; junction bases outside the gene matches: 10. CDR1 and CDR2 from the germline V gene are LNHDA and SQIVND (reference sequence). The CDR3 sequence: CASSRSPTGTNTGELFF. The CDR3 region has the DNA TGTGCCAGTAGCAGAAGCCCGACAGGGACGAACACCGGGGAGCTGTTTTTT.

The chain's CDR3 is CASSLNTANTEAFF. For the CDR3, the DNA is TGCGCCAGCAGCTTGAACACAGCGAACACTGAAGCTTTCTTT. J is TRBJ1-1 and V is TRBV5-1, with unresolved D. The CDR3 contains 14 residues. Per germline, CDR1 SGHRS and CDR2 YFSETQ. V was shortened by 1 base and J by 1 base, with 8 bases between the two germline ends.

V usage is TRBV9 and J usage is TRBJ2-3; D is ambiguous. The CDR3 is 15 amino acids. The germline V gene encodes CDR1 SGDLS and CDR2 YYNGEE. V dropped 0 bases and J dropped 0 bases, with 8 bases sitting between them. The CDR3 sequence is CASSVVGGSTDTQYF. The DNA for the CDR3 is TGTGCCAGCAGCGTAGTTGGCGGAAGCACAGATACGCAGTATTTT.

The CDR3 DNA follows: TGTGCCAGTAGTATTTTGGCGGGAGGTCCCCCTCCGGTCAAAAACATTCAGTACTTC. It translates to CASSILAGGPPPVKNIQYF. The V call is TRBV19, the J call TRBJ2-4, with 8 bases lining up with TRBD2. V gave up 3 bases and J gave up 3 bases; unmatched junction bases: 16. CDR3 length: 19 amino acids. Germline V gene data show CDR1 as LNHDA and CDR2 as SQIVND (reference sequence).

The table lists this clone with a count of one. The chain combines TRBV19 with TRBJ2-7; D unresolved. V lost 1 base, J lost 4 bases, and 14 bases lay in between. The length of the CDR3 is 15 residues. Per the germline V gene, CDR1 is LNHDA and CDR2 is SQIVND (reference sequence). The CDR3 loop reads CASSIGAGFVYEQYF. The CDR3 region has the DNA TGTGCCAGTAGTATAGGCGCAGGTTTCGTTTACGAGCAGTACTTC.

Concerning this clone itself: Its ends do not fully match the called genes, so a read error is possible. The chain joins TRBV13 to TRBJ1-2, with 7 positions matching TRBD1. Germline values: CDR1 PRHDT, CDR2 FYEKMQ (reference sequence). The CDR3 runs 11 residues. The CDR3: CASSPNQLTGF. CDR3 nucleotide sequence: TGTGCCAGCAGCCCCAACCAACTGACAGGGTTC.

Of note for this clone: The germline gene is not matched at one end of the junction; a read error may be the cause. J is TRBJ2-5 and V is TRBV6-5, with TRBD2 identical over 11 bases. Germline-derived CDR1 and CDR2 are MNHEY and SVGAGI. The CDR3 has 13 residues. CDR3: CASSYSASGRPNF. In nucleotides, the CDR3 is TGTGCCAGCAGTTATAGCGCTAGCGGGAGGCCAAACTTC.

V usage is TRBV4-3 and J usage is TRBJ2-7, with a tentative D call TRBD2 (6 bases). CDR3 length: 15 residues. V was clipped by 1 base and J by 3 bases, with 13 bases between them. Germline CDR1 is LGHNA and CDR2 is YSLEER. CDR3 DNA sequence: TGCGCCAGCAGCCAAGGTGGGACTGCTCTCTACGAGCAGTACTTC. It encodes CASSQGGTALYEQYF.